The text below deals with one T cell receptor beta chain. The sample belongs to a study of blood T cells in healthy people across ages. This CDR3 has 13 residues. The V segment lost 3 bases and the J segment 3 bases; nucleotides outside the gene matches: 4. CDR1 and CDR2 (germline): GTSNPN, SVGIG (reference sequence). The use of a sample-barcoded 5' primer and a J-beta primer mix characterized a second PCR of roughly 6 to 11 cycles. TCRdb redid the calling of the 5' RACE reads with MiXCR, one entry per CDR3 protein. Of some 900,000 distinct CDR3 sequences in the sample, under 50% were seen once. The source material was blood. The TCR comes from a man aged 25-45 years in good health. The rearrangement links TRBV30 to TRBJ1-1; TRBD1 aligns across 7 bases. The CDR3 bases are TGTGCCTGGAGCTCAGGGGGGGACACTGAAGCTTTCTTT. Protein: CAWSSGGDTEAFF.